The source of this TCR beta chain is a study of response to subunit inactivated influenza vaccine (dated by TCRdb to between 2018 and 2020). Study-wide context: Deep quantitative T cell receptor repertoire profiling was used in the study to track responses to a trivalent subunit inactivated influenza vaccine. Overall study outcomes, separate from this receptor: According to the authors, only a limited number of new T cells may be recruited by each seasonal influenza vaccination.

A word on this clonotype: No antigen is known for it. Nothing much larger sits one base from this clone, and base qualities are not available.

The library was made by RT-PCR. The run used an Illumina HiSeq 2500. TCRdb reanalyzed the raw reads on its own, using fastp at Q25 for trimming and MiXCR for clone calling, and kept in-frame beta chains. Every entry covers one CDR3 protein and lists the most common genes and DNA from its rows. Here the sample has about 520,000 distinct CDR3 sequences; 6% to 9% occur a single time. Of the sample, around 13% falls within the top ten clones. V is trimmed back by 8 bases and J by 3 bases, and the junction contains 3 bases that no gene match accounts for. CDR1 and CDR2, looked up from the germline V gene, are MNHNS and SASEGT. Including the terminal cysteine and phenylalanine, the CDR3 comprises 14 residues. CDR3 DNA is the only sequence kept; it has 42 bases, read in frame from the first base.

The sequencing here drew on PBMCs from blood, taken about 24 months after vaccination. This TCR derives from a man between 50 and 75 years old who received an inactivated influenza vaccine. Donor details come from another sample of the same person, matched by shared clones. The chain uses TRBV6-1 and TRBJ1-3, and TRBD1 aligns with 11 junction nucleotides. The CDR3 region has the sequence CASGQGARGNTIYF. The nucleotide sequence reads TGTGCCAGCGGACAGGGGGCACGTGGAAACACCATATATTTT.